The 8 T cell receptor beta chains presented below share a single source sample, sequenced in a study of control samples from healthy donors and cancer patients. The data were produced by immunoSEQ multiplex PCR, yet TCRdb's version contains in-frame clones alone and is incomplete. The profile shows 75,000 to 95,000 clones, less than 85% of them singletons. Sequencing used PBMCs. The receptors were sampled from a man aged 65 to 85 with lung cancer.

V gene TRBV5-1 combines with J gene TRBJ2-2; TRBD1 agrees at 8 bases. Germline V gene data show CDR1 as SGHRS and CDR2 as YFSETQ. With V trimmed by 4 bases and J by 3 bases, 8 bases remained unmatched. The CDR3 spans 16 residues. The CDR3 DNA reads TGCGCCAGCAGCCCGGACAGGGCAAAGGACACCGGGGAGCTGTTTTTT. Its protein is CASSPDRAKDTGELFF.

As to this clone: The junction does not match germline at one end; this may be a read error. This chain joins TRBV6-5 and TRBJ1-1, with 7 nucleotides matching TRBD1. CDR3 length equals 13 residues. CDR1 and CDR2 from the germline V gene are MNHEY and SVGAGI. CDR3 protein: CAGRGSRNTEAFF. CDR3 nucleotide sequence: TGTGCCGGCAGGGGGAGCAGGAACACTGAAGCTTTCTTT.

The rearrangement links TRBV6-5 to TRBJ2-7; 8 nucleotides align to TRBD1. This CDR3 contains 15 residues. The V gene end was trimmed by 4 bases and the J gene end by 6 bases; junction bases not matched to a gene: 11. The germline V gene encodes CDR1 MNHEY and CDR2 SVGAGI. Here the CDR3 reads CASSFQQGVGGEQYF. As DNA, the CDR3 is TGTGCCAGCAGTTTCCAACAGGGGGTCGGTGGCGAGCAGTACTTC.

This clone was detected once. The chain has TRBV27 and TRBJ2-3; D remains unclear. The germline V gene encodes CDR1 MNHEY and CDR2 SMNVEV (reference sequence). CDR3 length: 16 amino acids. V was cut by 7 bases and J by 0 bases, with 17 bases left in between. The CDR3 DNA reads TGTGCCAGCACCCGACGGGCCACAACTAGCACAGATACGCAGTATTTT. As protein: CASTRRATTSTDTQYF.

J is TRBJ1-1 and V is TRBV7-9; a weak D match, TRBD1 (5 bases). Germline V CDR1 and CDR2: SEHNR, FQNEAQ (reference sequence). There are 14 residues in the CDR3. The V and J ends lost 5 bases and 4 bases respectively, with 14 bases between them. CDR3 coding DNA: TGTGCCAGCAGCCAAACGGCGGGGGGCACTGAAGCTTTCTTT. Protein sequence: CASSQTAGGTEAFF.

The CDR3 DNA sequence: TGTGCCAGCAGCCCAGGGACTAGCGGGGGGCTAACTCAAGAGACCCAGTACTTC. This encodes CASSPGTSGGLTQETQYF. The chain has TRBV7-9 and TRBJ2-5, with 15 positions matching TRBD2. There are 18 residues in the CDR3. CDR1 is SEHNR, CDR2 FQNEAQ, per germline (reference sequence). J was trimmed by 2 bases and V by 5 bases; bases with no gene match: 9.

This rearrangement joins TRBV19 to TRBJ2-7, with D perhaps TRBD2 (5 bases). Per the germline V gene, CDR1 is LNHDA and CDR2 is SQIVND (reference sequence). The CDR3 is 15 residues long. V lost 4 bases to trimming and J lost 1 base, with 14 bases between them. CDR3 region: CASSRGIGESYEQYF. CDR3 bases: TGTGCCAGTAGTAGAGGCATCGGGGAATCCTACGAGCAGTACTTC.

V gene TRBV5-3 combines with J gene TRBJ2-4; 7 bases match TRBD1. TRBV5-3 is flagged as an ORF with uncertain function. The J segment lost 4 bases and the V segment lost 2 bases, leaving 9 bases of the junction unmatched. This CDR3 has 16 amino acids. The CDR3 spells CARSLIDRDRKNIQYF. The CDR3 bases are TGTGCCAGAAGCTTAATTGACAGGGATAGGAAAAACATTCAGTACTTC.